This TCR beta chain came from a study of tissue T cells after allogeneic stem cell transplantation. Study observations and caveats: TCR repertoires tracked anatomic similarity, regardless of disease or transplant status. Limitations included a small, clinically heterogeneous cohort and limited sampling depth.

Looked up from germline, CDR1 is PRHDT and CDR2 is FYEKMQ (reference sequence). The CDR3 consists of 15 residues. J was trimmed by 4 bases and V by 5 bases; bases with no gene match: 5. This research-autopsy study prospectively enrolled adult allogeneic hematopoietic cell transplant recipients with steroid-refractory graft-versus-host disease. Sequencing of TCRbeta CDR3 at survey depth gave sequences and template counts. Assay: immunoSEQ multiplex PCR; the TCRdb copy retains only in-frame clones and omits some. The profile shows several thousand clones, around 74% of them singletons. This clone was observed a single time. Its antigen is unknown.

The chain uses TRBV13 and TRBJ2-7; TRBD2 matches 13 bases. The sequence derives from a male patient at least 60 years old with steroid-refractory graft-versus-host disease after an allogeneic stem cell transplant. Some T cells may be provided by the graft donor. The sample was left colon tissue, taken at autopsy. The CDR3 bases are TGTGCCAGCAGCCAACAGACTAGCGGGGGGTACGAGCAGTACTTC. Translated: CASSQQTSGGYEQYF.